Each of the 8 T cell receptor beta chains below was sequenced from the same sample in a study of Graves' ophthalmopathy and Graves' hyperthyroidism (dated by TCRdb to 2017 to 2018). The sequencer was an Illumina HiSeq 2000. For repertoire sequencing, TCR beta CDR3 regions were amplified from RNA transcripts. The first round was an RT-PCR using HTBI primers with the Qiagen OneStep RT-PCR kit, and this first round was followed by a second-round multiplex PCR, then size selection and purification. TCRdb took the public reads, trimmed them with fastp at Q25, ran MiXCR for clone calling and kept in-frame beta chains. Identical CDR3 protein sequences are pooled into one entry, listed with their most common genes and DNA. Within this sample are 500,000 to 700,000 distinct CDR3 sequences, with around a fifth of them counted one time only. The ten largest clones add up to around 6.5% of the sample. The sequenced material came from peripheral blood. The receptors shown here come from a woman aged 18-29 years with stable Graves' hyperthyroidism. Some clones in this sample may be carry-over from other donors' samples. Donor details come from another sample of the same person, matched by shared clones.

The sample holds many counts of this clonotype. The rearrangement joins TRBV20-1 to TRBJ2-7, with 8 bases matching TRBD2. Germline V gives CDR1 DFQATT, CDR2 SNEGSKA (reference sequence). This CDR3 spans 13 amino acids. Trimming cost V 6 bases and J 3 bases; bases outside gene matches: 7. The CDR3, as DNA: TGCAGTGCCGCCGGACTAGCCCACTACGAGCAGTACTTC. This encodes CSAAGLAHYEQYF.

The rearrangement links TRBV19 to TRBJ1-2; TRBD1 is a possible D gene (5 bases). Germline CDR1 is LNHDA and CDR2 is SQIVND (reference sequence). V was clipped by 5 bases and J by 2 bases, with 15 bases between them. The CDR3 loop spans 15 amino acids. DNA of the CDR3: TGTGCCAGTAGTCCTAGTCCGGGACGGAACTATGGCTACACCTTC. This encodes CASSPSPGRNYGYTF.

This rearrangement joins TRBV4-2 to TRBJ2-5; 9 bases are shared with TRBD1. The CDR3 extends over 17 amino acids. J lost 4 bases, V lost 0 bases, and 9 bases had no gene match. CDR1 is LGHNA, CDR2 YNFKEQ, per germline. DNA for the CDR3: TGTGCCAGCAGCCAAGAGACGGGACAGGGAGGGGGAGAGACCCAGTACTTC. It translates to CASSQETGQGGGETQYF.

This clonotype was observed a few times. A much larger clonotype is one base distant, so this may be a read error. This chain uses TRBV2 with TRBJ1-6; no reliable D call. V was pared by 8 bases and J by 7 bases, with 15 bases between. The CDR3 runs to 14 residues. From germline, CDR1 is SNHLY and CDR2 FYNNEI. In nucleotides, the CDR3 is TGTGCCAGCCAGTTTATACGGACCAATTCACCCCTCCACTTT. Residues: CASQFIRTNSPLHF.

At least ten counts were recorded for this clonotype. The V gene is TRBV5-1, the J gene TRBJ1-2; 7 bases are shared with TRBD1. Germline-derived CDR1 and CDR2 are SGHRS and YFSETQ. The CDR3 spans 15 residues. Germline trimming cut 4 bases from V and 2 bases from J; bases unmatched to any gene: 8. For the CDR3, the DNA is TGCGCCAGCAGCCTGACAGACAGGGAGAACTATGGCTACACCTTC. Its protein product is CASSLTDRENYGYTF.

This clonotype was detected ten times or more. The chain is built from TRBV6-8 and TRBJ1-5; D possibly corresponds to TRBD1 (6 bases). Germline loops: CDR1 MNHGY, CDR2 SAAAGT. Trimming cost V 6 bases and J 2 bases, with 26 bases left between them. The CDR3 has 19 amino acids. DNA for the CDR3: TGTGCCAGCAGGGCGGTACAGGGACCCCTTAGAGGTTGCAATCAGCCCCAGCATTTT. Its protein is CASRAVQGPLRGCNQPQHF.

This clonotype has a count of ten or more. V gene TRBV7-2 combines with J gene TRBJ2-7, with 9 nucleotides matching TRBD1. In germline, CDR1 is SGHTA, CDR2 FQGNSA. V lost 0 bases to trimming and J lost 9 bases; unmatched junction nucleotides: 9. The length of the CDR3 is 15 residues. CDR3 protein: CASSLATGGSFGQYF. The CDR3 DNA is TGTGCCAGCAGCTTAGCGACAGGGGGATCTTTCGGGCAGTACTTC.

Only a few counts were recorded for this clonotype. The chain joins TRBV5-1 to TRBJ1-1; maybe TRBD1 (6 bases). V lost 0 bases and J lost 8, with 17 bases in between. Germline V gene sequence: CDR1 SGHRS, CDR2 YFSETQ. There are 15 residues in the CDR3. For the CDR3, the DNA is TGCGCCAGCAGCTTGGCTACAGGCCAGGGGTTAGAAGCTTTCTTT. It codes for CASSLATGQGLEAFF.